The 5 T cell receptor beta chains below were found in one sample sequenced in a study of long-term antiretroviral therapy in people with HIV (dated by TCRdb to the early 2020s). The immunoSEQ hsTCRB v3.0 assay was used at survey level resolution to sequence the TRB variable region. Not all clones reach the TCRdb copy of this immuneACCESS table, which keeps in-frame sequences only. Checked studies attribute under half of the gap to unresolved V genes and leave the rest unexplained. The sample table lists 15,000 to 20,000 clones, 87% of them with a count of one. The ten largest make up over 4% of the sample. The sequences come from unsorted PBMCs, collected 2.1 years after starting antiretroviral therapy. These receptors came from a man aged 18 to 30 with HIV.

The chain uses TRBV28 and TRBJ2-1, with D possibly TRBD1 on 7 matching bases. This CDR3 is built from 14 residues. Germline values: CDR1 MDHEN, CDR2 SYDVKM. V was pared by 5 bases and J by 7 bases, with 15 bases between. The CDR3 DNA is TGTGCCAGCAGTCGGCGGGACAGAGGAAATGAGCAGTTCTTC. As protein: CASSRRDRGNEQFF.

The chain employs TRBV7-2 and TRBJ1-1; no reliable D call. This CDR3 comprises 14 residues. The germline V and J ends were trimmed by 2 bases and 1 base, with 8 bases remaining between them. Germline V gene sequence: CDR1 SGHTA, CDR2 FQGNSA. The CDR3 bases are TGTGCCAGCAGCTTATTGGGTCGGAACACTGAAGCTTTCTTT. This sequence encodes CASSLLGRNTEAFF.

This clone was counted once. The genes are TRBV7-8 and TRBJ1-5, with TRBD1 matching over 8 bases. Looked up from germline, CDR1 is SGHVS and CDR2 is FQNEAQ. The CDR3 extends over 14 amino acids. V dropped 5 bases and J dropped 3; count of bases not matched to a gene: 3. In nucleotides, the CDR3 is TGTGCCAGCAGCCGGACAGGGTTCAATCAGCCCCAGCATTTT. It is translated as CASSRTGFNQPQHF.

This clone was observed once. Here the CDR3 DNA reads TGTGCCAGCAGCGTACGGTCAGATACGCAGTATTTT. This gives the protein CASSVRSDTQYF. The genes are TRBV9 and TRBJ2-3; D gene unclear. The CDR3 spans 12 residues. V was shortened by 1 base and J by 4 bases, with 4 bases between the two germline ends. The germline CDR1 and CDR2 sequences are SGDLS and YYNGEE. Based on the CDR3 plus reference TRBV9 and TRBJ2-3, the full variable domain is DSGVTQTPKHLITATGQRVTLRCSPRSGDLSVYWYQQSLDQGLQFLIQYYNGEERAKGNILERFSAQQFPDLHSELNLSSLELGDSALYFCASSVRSDTQYFGPGTRLTVL.

The chain is built from TRBV21-1 and TRBJ1-1. TRBV21-1 is flagged as a pseudogene. The length of the CDR3 is 17 residues. In DNA, the CDR3 is TGTGCCAGCAACCCGGATCACACACAACTAAGGAACACTGAAGCTTTCTTT. Protein: CASNPDHTQLRNTEAFF.